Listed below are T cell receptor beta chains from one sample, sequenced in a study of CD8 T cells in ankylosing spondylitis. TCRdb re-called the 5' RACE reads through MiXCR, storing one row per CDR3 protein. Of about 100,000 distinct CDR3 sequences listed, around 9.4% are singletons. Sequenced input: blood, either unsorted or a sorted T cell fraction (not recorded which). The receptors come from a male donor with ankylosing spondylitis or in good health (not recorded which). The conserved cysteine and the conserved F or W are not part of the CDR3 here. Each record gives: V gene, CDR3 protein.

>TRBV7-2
ASSFGGMTEAF
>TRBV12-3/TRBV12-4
ASMGEGASYEQY
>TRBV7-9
ASSLEGAQTIY
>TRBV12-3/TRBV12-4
ASSRGETDTQY
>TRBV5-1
ASRGRGDEQF
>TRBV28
ASRSGQVRGYT
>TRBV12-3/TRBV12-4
ASSPSAGLIFEQY
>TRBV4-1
ASSLGVPNADTQY
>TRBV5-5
ASSATDWRDIQY
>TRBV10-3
AISEGPTKGARTYGYT
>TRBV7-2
ASGRDPSTDTQY
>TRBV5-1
ASSTSGSMNTEAF
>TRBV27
ASSLKGIGDEQY
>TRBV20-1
SASKVPGFSDTQY
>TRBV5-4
ASSLKGTQSTDTQY
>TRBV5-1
ASSFQGGTGELF
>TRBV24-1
ATSDRGYEQY
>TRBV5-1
ASSLVVGRYTDTQY
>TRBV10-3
ATEWGTGEQY
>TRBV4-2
ASSQISGGSDTQY